This record covers a single T cell receptor (beta chain). Its antigen is not identified. CDR1 and CDR2 from the germline V gene are DFQATT and SNEGSKA (reference sequence). The CDR3 sequence is 15 residues long. Trimming cost V 3 bases and J 1 base; bases outside gene matches: 6. The data derive from a study of blood T cells in healthy people across ages. Whole-study results and caveats: Age brought a roughly linear fall in TCR beta diversity measured per million T cells. Correlation between TCR beta diversity and naive T cell percentage was strong.

With a J-beta primer mix and a sample-barcoded 5' primer, a second PCR ran about 6 to 11 cycles. Each cDNA was tagged by a template-switch adaptor containing 12 random nucleotides. MiXCR, applied by TCRdb to the 5' RACE reads, yields one record per CDR3 protein. The profile covers under 2,000,000 distinct CDR3 sequences, with about 49% appearing a single time and approximately 2.1% taken by the ten largest. The donors, healthy Caucasians from Russia, were aged about 6 to 95. The sequenced material came from blood. The rearrangement joins TRBV20-1 to TRBJ2-3; 8 nucleotides align to TRBD2. The clonotype was recovered from a middle-aged woman in good health. The CDR3 DNA follows: TGCAGTGCTAGCCCGCTAGCGGGCCGCACAGATACGCAGTATTTT. It specifies CSASPLAGRTDTQYF.